This T cell receptor (beta chain) originates from a study of blood T cell repertoires in COVID-19. Overall study: Nucleic acid was either cDNA or gDNA, and it came from T cells, B-cell-depleted T cells, or PBMCs.

In the original processing: By means of reference gene primer amplification, nucleated cell counts were estimated. Sequencing was performed with immunoSEQ multiplex PCR; in TCRdb, only in-frame clones are kept and a portion is missing. V and J calls and clone size are as listed in that table; D and trimming were resolved from the DNA. The data contain more than 80,000 clones, approximately 80% of them seen just once; the ten biggest clones take up 5% to 7.5%. The V gene lost 0 bases and the J gene lost 7 bases, with 18 bases spanning the gap. The CDR3 sequence is 17 residues long. Per the germline V gene, CDR1 is SEHNR and CDR2 is FQNEAQ (reference sequence).

Material: peripheral blood. The TCR comes from a man aged 80 or over with COVID-19, enrolled during active disease. The chain combines TRBV7-9 with TRBJ1-4; D is unclear. As DNA, the CDR3 is TGTGCCAGCAGCTTAGCGCGTTTCGGGGAGCGGGTTGAAAAACTGTTTTTT. Translated, it gives CASSLARFGERVEKLFF.